A selection of T cell receptor beta chains follows, all from one sample in a study of shared T cell receptors in the human thymus. Clones were read by immunoSEQ multiplex PCR, and TCRdb kept only the in-frame ones, dropping some. The sample lists hundreds of thousands of clones, approximately 87% occurring once. The same data also went into a second study, on human thymus T cells.

Sequenced: thymocytes. The receptors here all came from a boy in the first two years of life with a congenital heart defect. CDR3s include the opening cysteine and the closing phenylalanine or tryptophan. D genes are given only for firm matches. Part of the rows lack a size; the others show once, few, many or a class for expanded clones.

D,V,size,J,DNA,CDR3
NA,TRBV6-1,NA,TRBJ1-5,TGTGCCAGCAGTGAGAGGGGGGGGACGGTCAGCAATCAGCCCCAGCATTTT,CASSERGGTVSNQPQHF
NA,TRBV11-2,NA,TRBJ2-7,TGTGCCAGCAGCTTAGAGGGAGTCGGGAGCCCCTACTACGAGCAGTACTTC,CASSLEGVGSPYYEQYF
NA,TRBV25-1,NA,TRBJ2-7,TGTGCCAGCAGTGTGCGTAAGGAGGACGCCTACGAGCAGTACTTC,CASSVRKEDAYEQYF
NA,TRBV29-1,once,TRBJ2-1,TGCAGCGTTGCACCGGGGGAGCAGTTCTTC,CSVAPGEQFF
TRBD2,TRBV4-3,NA,TRBJ2-1,TGCGCCAGCAGCCAAGAACCCCTCCTTGTGGGGAGCGGGAGGCCACAAGAGCAGTTCTTC,CASSQEPLLVGSGRPQEQFF
NA,TRBV7-4,NA,TRBJ2-1,TGTGCCAGCAGCCTAGGAGGGCAGCGCTACAATGAGCAGTTCTTC,CASSLGGQRYNEQFF
NA,TRBV11-2,NA,TRBJ2-1,TGTGCCAGCAGCTTAGAGCCCCGGAGGGGTGAGCAGTTCTTC,CASSLEPRRGEQFF
TRBD1,TRBV5-6,NA,TRBJ1-5,TGTGCCAGCAGCTGGGGGGGGGACAGGGGAGATCAGCCCCAGCATTTT,CASSWGGDRGDQPQHF
NA,TRBV7-9,NA,TRBJ2-7,TGTGCCAGCAGCCTCGAGCGACAGATTCCCAGCGATTCCTACGAGCAGTACTTC,CASSLERQIPSDSYEQYF
TRBD1,TRBV2,NA,TRBJ1-2,TGTGCCACCAACCCCAGGACAGGCGTCGACGCACCCGACGACTATGGCTACACCTTC,CATNPRTGVDAPDDYGYTF
TRBD1,TRBV7-9,NA,TRBJ2-6,TGTGCCAGCGCCGGGGGACAGGGGATCTCTGGGGCCAACGTCCTGACTTTC,CASAGGQGISGANVLTF
TRBD2,TRBV4-3,NA,TRBJ2-1,TGCGCCAGCAGCCCCCGGACTAGCGGGATCGATGAGCAGTTCTTC,CASSPRTSGIDEQFF
NA,TRBV28,NA,TRBJ1-5,TGTGCCAGCAGCTACGCCGGGACACCTACCAATCAGCCCCAGCATTTT,CASSYAGTPTNQPQHF
TRBD1,TRBV6-4,once,TRBJ1-1,TGTGCCAGCAAGGAACATTACAGGGGTGAAAACACTGAAGCTTTCTTT,CASKEHYRGENTEAFF
NA,TRBV4-1,NA,TRBJ2-2,TGCGCCAGCAGCCAGGGGTCGAGGGGGATAACCGGGGAGCTGTTTTTT,CASSQGSRGITGELFF
TRBD1,TRBV15,NA,TRBJ1-4,TGTGCCACCAGCGGCCAAACCCGGGACAGTAATGAAAAACTGTTTTTT,CATSGQTRDSNEKLFF
TRBD2,TRBV7-6,NA,TRBJ2-5,TGTGCCAGCAGCTTGGCCTCTAGCGGGAGAGGTGAGACCCAGTACTTC,CASSLASSGRGETQYF
NA,TRBV7-9,once,TRBJ2-7,TGTGCCAGCAGCTTAGGTGGCGGAAGCTCCTACGAGCAGTACTTC,CASSLGGGSSYEQYF
TRBD2,TRBV14,NA,TRBJ2-7,TGTGCCAGCAGCCAAGAACCGGGAGGACCCTCCTACGAGCAGTACTTC,CASSQEPGGPSYEQYF
TRBD1,TRBV6-5,NA,TRBJ1-1,TGTGCCAGCAGGGGGACAGGGGGGGCTGAAGCTTTCTTT,CASRGTGGAEAFF
NA,TRBV18,NA,TRBJ2-3,TGTGCCAGCTCAGAAGACAGCTACGCCACAGATACGCAGTATTTT,CASSEDSYATDTQYF
TRBD2,TRBV19,NA,TRBJ2-3,TGTGCCAGCAGACTAGCGGGAGCAAGTGGGGGGACAGATACGCAGTATTTT,CASRLAGASGGTDTQYF
TRBD2,TRBV2,NA,TRBJ2-7,TGTGCCAGCAATAGCGGGAGGGAGAGCTCCTACGAGCAGTACTTC,CASNSGRESSYEQYF
NA,TRBV15,NA,TRBJ1-4,TGTGCCACCAGCAGAGAAGGGGCCAGTGAAAAACTGTTTTTT,CATSREGASEKLFF
NA,TRBV6-1,NA,TRBJ2-7,TGTGCCAGCAGTTGTAAGGTGGGGGGAACGGACGAGCAGTACTTC,CASSCKVGGTDEQYF
NA,TRBV14,NA,TRBJ2-7,TGTGCCAGCAGCCGGGACCCTCGGGACACCCCTTACGAGCAGTACTTC,CASSRDPRDTPYEQYF
NA,TRBV7-9,NA,TRBJ2-7,TGTGCCAGCAGCACTGGGGTCGACAGTACATACGAGCAGTACTTC,CASSTGVDSTYEQYF
NA,TRBV11-2,NA,TRBJ2-1,TGTGCCAGCAGCTTAGATCGACAGCATCAGACCTCCTACAATGAGCAGTTCTTC,CASSLDRQHQTSYNEQFF
TRBD1,TRBV10-3,NA,TRBJ1-2,TGTGCCATCAGTCAGGGGGCTGAGGCTGGCTACACCTTC,CAISQGAEAGYTF
TRBD2,TRBV11-2,NA,TRBJ2-1,TGTGCCAGCAGCCTCGGACTAGCGGGAGGTCCCAGAGAGCAGTTCTTC,CASSLGLAGGPREQFF
NA,TRBV5-6,NA,TRBJ2-7,TGTGCCAGCAGCTTGGCTTACGAGCAGTACTTC,CASSLAYEQYF
NA,TRBV6-5,NA,TRBJ2-5,TGTGCCAGCAGTTCCCGGGAACTCGACCAAGAGACCCAGTACTTC,CASSSRELDQETQYF
NA,TRBV7-9,once,TRBJ2-7,TGTGCCAGCAGCTTAGGCGGGACGGGGTCCTACGAGCAGTACTTC,CASSLGGTGSYEQYF
NA,TRBV7-6,NA,TRBJ2-5,TGTGCCAGCAGCTTAGACATTAAATCTACAGGCGGGACGGAAGAGACCCAGTACTTC,CASSLDIKSTGGTEETQYF
NA,TRBV12-1,once,TRBJ1-5,TGTGCCAGCAGCGCGCCGCGACAGCCGAATCAGCCCCAGCATTTT,CASSAPRQPNQPQHF
NA,TRBV28,NA,TRBJ1-5,TGTGCCAGCAGCACAAGCAATCAGCCCCAGCATTTT,CASSTSNQPQHF
TRBD1,TRBV27,NA,TRBJ1-4,TGTGCCAGCAGCCCTAGGCCCGACAGGGGTCGAGAAAAACTGTTTTTT,CASSPRPDRGREKLFF
NA,TRBV21-1,NA,TRBJ2-7,TGTGCCAGCAGCAAAGTTGGATCTAGCGGGAGCTACGAGCAGTACTTC,CASSKVGSSGSYEQYF
NA,TRBV4-1,NA,TRBJ2-2,TGCGCCAGCAGCCAAGATCCCAGCGGGCTGAACACCGGGGAGCTGTTTTTT,CASSQDPSGLNTGELFF
TRBD1,TRBV27,NA,TRBJ2-7,TGTGCCAGCAGCGGGACAGCGGCGGACTACGAGCAGTACTTC,CASSGTAADYEQYF
NA,TRBV4-3,NA,TRBJ2-3,TGCGCCAGCAGCCAAGATATGAAGGGGACAGATACGCAGTATTTT,CASSQDMKGTDTQYF
NA,TRBV2,once,TRBJ1-1,TGTGCCAGCAACCAAAGGGGGGGCACTGAAGCTTTCTTT,CASNQRGGTEAFF
TRBD1,TRBV14,once,TRBJ1-1,TGTGCCAGCAGCCGACCAGTCCAGGGGGGTGGGACTGAAGCTTTCTTT,CASSRPVQGGGTEAFF
NA,TRBV5-4,NA,TRBJ2-3,TGTGCCAGCAGCTTGCAGGGGCCAGATACGCAGTATTTT,CASSLQGPDTQYF
TRBD1,TRBV5-8,NA,TRBJ2-5,TGTGCCAGCAGCTCCGACAGGGTCCAAGAGACCCAGTACTTC,CASSSDRVQETQYF
NA,TRBV10-3,NA,TRBJ2-7,TGTGCCATCAGTGAGTCGACCCGGACGGACTTATCCTACGAGCAGTACTTC,CAISESTRTDLSYEQYF
TRBD1,TRBV6-5,NA,TRBJ2-2,TGTGCCAGCAGCCCGACGGACAGGGATAACGGGGAGCTGTTTTTT,CASSPTDRDNGELFF